The 8 T cell receptor beta chains in this list originate from one sample, sequenced in a study of cytomegalovirus exposure and HLA in healthy donors. Primers: 60 Vbeta forward and 13 Jbeta reverse. Repertoires were generated with immunoSEQ multiplex PCR, while TCRdb's copy carries only in-frame clones and drops some. Of approximately 210,000 clones in the sample, approximately 80% were seen once. The sequenced sample consisted of PBMCs. The receptors come from a woman aged 45-65 years in good health and CMV-seropositive.

The V and J genes are TRBV7-6 and TRBJ1-2; 7 positions agree with TRBD1. The CDR3 has 14 residues. CDR1 SGHVS and CDR2 FNYEAQ come from the germline V gene. V dropped 6 bases and J dropped 6; count of bases not matched to a gene: 10. The CDR3 DNA sequence: TGTGCCAGCAGTCTTGGACAGGACCGGAATGGCTACACCTTC. Translated, it gives CASSLGQDRNGYTF.

CDR3 sequence: CASSRFTQGAPAITEAFF. CDR3 in DNA: TGCGCCAGCAGTCGCTTTACACAGGGGGCTCCTGCCATCACTGAAGCTTTCTTT. V and J are TRBV5-1 and TRBJ1-1, with TRBD1 identical over 9 bases. Germline V gives CDR1 SGHRS, CDR2 YFSETQ. V shed 5 bases, J shed 4 bases, and the junction held 18 bases outside the gene matches. This CDR3 has 18 residues.

V is TRBV7-2 and J is TRBJ2-5, with TRBD1 matching over 8 bases. V dropped 0 bases and J dropped 5; count of bases not matched to a gene: 11. CDR3 length: 17 amino acids. Per the germline V gene, CDR1 is SGHTA and CDR2 is FQGNSA. The CDR3 DNA is TGTGCCAGCAGCTTAGCGGGATCGGGACAGGCAGCGGAGACCCAGTACTTC. Its protein product is CASSLAGSGQAAETQYF. Full variable domain (rest looked up from reference TRBV7-2 and TRBJ2-5): GAGVSQSPSNKVTEKGKDVELRCDPISGHTALYWYRQSLGQGLEFLIYFQGNSAPDKSGLPSDRFSAERTGGSVSTLTIQRTQQEDSAVYLCASSLAGSGQAAETQYFGPGTRLLVL.

This clone appeared a few times. The V and J genes are TRBV5-1 and TRBJ1-1, with D hard to call. Trimming removed 0 bases at V and 0 bases at J, with 9 bases between. This CDR3 has 15 residues. Looked up from germline, CDR1 is SGHRS and CDR2 is YFSETQ. This CDR3 reads CASSLAGAMNTEAFF. The DNA of the CDR3 is TGCGCCAGCAGCTTGGCGGGAGCCATGAACACTGAAGCTTTCTTT.

Only a few counts were recorded for this clone. The rearrangement uses TRBV5-1 and TRBJ1-1, with a tentative D call TRBD1 (6 bases). The CDR3 runs to 14 residues. The germline CDR1 and CDR2 sequences are SGHRS and YFSETQ. The V end was cut by 4 bases, the J end by 4 bases, with 14 bases between. The CDR3 nucleotides are TGCGCCAGCAGCCCCCAGGGGCGAGGCACTGAAGCTTTCTTT. This sequence encodes CASSPQGRGTEAFF.

This clone was detected only once. The V call is TRBV5-4, the J call TRBJ1-4, with D perhaps TRBD1 (5 bases). Looked up from germline, CDR1 is SGHNT and CDR2 is YYREEE (reference sequence). CDR3 length: 14 amino acids. V gave up 0 bases and J gave up 7 bases, with 10 bases separating them. CDR3 sequence reads: CASSLVGEGEKLFF. Here the CDR3 DNA reads TGTGCCAGCAGCTTGGTAGGGGAAGGTGAAAAACTGTTTTTT.

The chain employs TRBV5-6 and TRBJ2-3; tentative D call: TRBD2 (5 bases). This CDR3 comprises 14 residues. Trimming stripped 4 bases from V and 4 bases from J, with 13 bases between. Germline CDR1 reads SGHDT; CDR2 reads YYEEEE. The CDR3 bases are TGTGCCAGCAGCCTGGGAGATCTGGCAGATACGCAGTATTTT. Amino acids: CASSLGDLADTQYF. The whole variable domain, filled in from reference TRBV5-6 and TRBJ2-3, reads DAGVTQSPTHLIKTRGQQVTLRCSPKSGHDTVSWYQQALGQGPQFIFQYYEEEERQRGNFPDRFSGHQFPNYSSELNVNALLLGDSALYLCASSLGDLADTQYFGPGTRLTVL.

The J gene is TRBJ2-3, the V gene TRBV7-2, with 8 bases identical to TRBD1. This CDR3 has 16 residues. The trim removed 0 bases at V and 3 bases at J, leaving 5 bases unmatched. Germline V gene lookup returns CDR1 SGHTA and CDR2 FQGNSA. This CDR3 is CASSLAGTGTTDTQYF. CDR3 in DNA: TGTGCCAGCAGCTTAGCGGGGACAGGTACAACAGATACGCAGTATTTT.